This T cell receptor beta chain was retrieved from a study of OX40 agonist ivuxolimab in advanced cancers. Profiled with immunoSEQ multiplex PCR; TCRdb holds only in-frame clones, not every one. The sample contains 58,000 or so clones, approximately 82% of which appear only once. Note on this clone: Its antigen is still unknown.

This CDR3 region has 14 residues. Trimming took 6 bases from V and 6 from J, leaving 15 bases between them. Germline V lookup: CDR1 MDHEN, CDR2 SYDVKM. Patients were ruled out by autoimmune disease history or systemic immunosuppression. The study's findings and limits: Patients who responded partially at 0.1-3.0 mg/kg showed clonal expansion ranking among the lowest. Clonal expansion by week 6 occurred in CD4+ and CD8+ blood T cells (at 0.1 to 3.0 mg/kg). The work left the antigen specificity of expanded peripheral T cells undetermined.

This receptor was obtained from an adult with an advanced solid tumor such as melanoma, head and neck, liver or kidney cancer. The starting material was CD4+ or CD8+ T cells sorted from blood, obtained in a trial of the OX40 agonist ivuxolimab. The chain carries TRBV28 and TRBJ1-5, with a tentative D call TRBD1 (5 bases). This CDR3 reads CASSSLGVTQPQHF. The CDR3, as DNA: TGTGCCAGCAGCTCATTGGGGGTAACTCAGCCCCAGCATTTT.